Listed below are T cell receptor beta chains from one sample, sequenced in a study of blood T cell repertoires in COVID-19. This table comes from immunoSEQ multiplex PCR, and its TCRdb copy is limited to in-frame clones, with some not included. The table includes 110,000 to 150,000 clones, more than 75% detected once. The sample comprised peripheral blood. Receptors originate from a woman aged 70-85 years with COVID-19, enrolled during active disease. Both conserved end residues are trimmed from each CDR3.

TRBJ2-3 | TRBV10-3 | AISDPPRGGADTQY
TRBJ2-7 | TRBV9 | ASSNAGGAPYEQY
TRBJ2-1 | TRBV5-1 | ASSLGGGLDEQF
TRBJ1-5 | TRBV6-5 | ASSLGGSNQPQH
TRBJ1-4 | TRBV5-1 | ASSRDRGGGEKLF
TRBJ2-3 | TRBV5-1 | ASSLGEGGPDTQY
TRBJ2-7 | TRBV6-6 | ASSPWGQVNEQY
TRBJ1-4 | TRBV5-6 | ASSFRTGFDEKLF
TRBJ1-4 | TRBV5-1 | ASSSRGQAGGEKLF
TRBJ2-2 | TRBV7-6 | ASRPPGGNTGELF
TRBJ2-7 | TRBV13 | ASSLRPRGKDEQY
TRBJ2-1 | TRBV7-9 | ASSPLAGESYNEQF
TRBJ2-3 | TRBV11-3 | ASSRSGDTQY
TRBJ2-5 | TRBV2 | ASSEVSQGAIQETQY
TRBJ1-2 | TRBV5-4 | ASSPTRAATGGYT
TRBJ2-2 | TRBV30 | AWSPPGLDTGELF
TRBJ2-7 | TRBV7-2 | ASSLVAGAGYEQY
TRBJ1-1 | TRBV4-3 | ASSQEPSYTEAF
TRBJ2-1 | TRBV4-2 | ASSQVSAGAYNEQF
TRBJ1-3 | TRBV7-9 | ASSLSPTGLGGNTIY
TRBJ1-5 | TRBV11-2 | ASSLAPGNQPQH
TRBJ2-2 | TRBV15 | ATSRGGTGGRELF
TRBJ1-3 | TRBV9 | ASNPRGNPGNTIY
TRBJ1-1 | TRBV25-1 | ASSDQGSRQAF
TRBJ1-2 | TRBV7-8 | ASSSQGPRYYGYT
TRBJ2-2 | TRBV7-2 | ASSGTRGPFDTGELF
TRBJ1-1 | TRBV7-9 | ASSERANTEAF
TRBJ1-1 | TRBV3-1/TRBV3-2 | ASSQPNRNTEAF
TRBJ2-7 | TRBV3-1/TRBV3-2 | ASSQGDIRYEQY
TRBJ1-2 | TRBV7-2 | ASSRENYGYT
TRBJ1-1 | TRBV19 | ASSIQLTGGNTEAF
TRBJ1-1 | TRBV10-3 | AIRTGGSTEAF
TRBJ2-7 | TRBV6-2/TRBV6-3 | ASSYSNGGQY
TRBJ1-6 | TRBV7-9 | ASSLAGQTNSPLH
TRBJ2-7 | TRBV18 | ASSPLRSSYEQY
TRBJ1-5 | TRBV9 | ASSAADQGNQPQH
TRBJ2-5 | TRBV12-3/TRBV12-4 | ASRVTSEETQY
TRBJ1-2 | TRBV7-8 | ASSLAQADRLYYGYT
TRBJ1-4 | TRBV7-8 | ASSLVQGANEKLF
TRBJ1-1 | TRBV7-2 | ASSPYNTEAF